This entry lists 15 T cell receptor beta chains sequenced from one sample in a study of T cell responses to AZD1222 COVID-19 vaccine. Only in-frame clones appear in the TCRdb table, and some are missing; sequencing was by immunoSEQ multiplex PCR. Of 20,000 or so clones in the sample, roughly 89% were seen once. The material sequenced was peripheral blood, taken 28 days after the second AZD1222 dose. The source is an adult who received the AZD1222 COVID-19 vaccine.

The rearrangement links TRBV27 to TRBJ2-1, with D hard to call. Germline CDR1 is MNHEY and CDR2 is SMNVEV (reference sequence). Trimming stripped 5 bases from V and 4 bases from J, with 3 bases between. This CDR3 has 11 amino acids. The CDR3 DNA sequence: TGTGCCAGCAGTAAATACAATGAGCAGTTCTTC. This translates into CASSKYNEQFF.

In DNA form, the CDR3 reads TGTGCCAGCAGCGGAGGGGGGCAGCCGGAGACCCAGTACTTC. Encoded protein: CASSGGGQPETQYF. This sequence joins TRBV2 and TRBJ2-5; perhaps D is TRBD1 or TRBD2 (6 bases each). V lost 6 bases and J 5 bases, leaving 16 bases between the germline ends. CDR1 is SNHLY and CDR2 is FYNNEI in the germline V gene. The CDR3 spans 14 residues.

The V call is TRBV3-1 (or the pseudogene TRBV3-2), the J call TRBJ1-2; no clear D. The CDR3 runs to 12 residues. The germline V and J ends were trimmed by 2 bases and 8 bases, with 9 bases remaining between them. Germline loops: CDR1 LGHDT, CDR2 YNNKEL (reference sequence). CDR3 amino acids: CASSQYAGGYTF. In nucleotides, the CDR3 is TGTGCCAGCAGCCAATATGCGGGAGGCTACACCTTC.

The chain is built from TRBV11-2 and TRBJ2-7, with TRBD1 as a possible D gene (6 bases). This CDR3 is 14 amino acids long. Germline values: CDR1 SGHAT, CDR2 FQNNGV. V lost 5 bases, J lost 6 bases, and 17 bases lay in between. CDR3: CASSRPDRLPEQYF. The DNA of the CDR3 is TGTGCCAGCAGCCGTCCCGACAGGTTACCCGAGCAGTACTTC.

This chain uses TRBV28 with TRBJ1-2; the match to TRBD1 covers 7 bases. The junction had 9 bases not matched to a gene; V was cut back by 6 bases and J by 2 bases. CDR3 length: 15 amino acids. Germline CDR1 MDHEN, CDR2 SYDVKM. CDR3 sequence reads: CASRTSETGNYGYTF. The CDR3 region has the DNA TGTGCCAGCAGAACCTCGGAGACAGGGAACTATGGCTACACCTTC.

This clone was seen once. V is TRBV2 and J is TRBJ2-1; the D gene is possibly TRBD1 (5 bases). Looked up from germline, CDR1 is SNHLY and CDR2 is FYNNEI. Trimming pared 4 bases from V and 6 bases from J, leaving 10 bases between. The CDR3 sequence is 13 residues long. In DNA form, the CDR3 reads TGTGCCAGCAGTGTGGGGCGCGCCAATGAGCAGTTCTTC. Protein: CASSVGRANEQFF.

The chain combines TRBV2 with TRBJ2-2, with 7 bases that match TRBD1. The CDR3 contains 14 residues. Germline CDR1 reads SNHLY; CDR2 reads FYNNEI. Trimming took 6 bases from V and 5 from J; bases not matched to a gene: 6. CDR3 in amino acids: CASRARGMTGELFF. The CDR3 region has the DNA TGTGCCAGCAGAGCCAGGGGGATGACCGGGGAGCTGTTTTTT.

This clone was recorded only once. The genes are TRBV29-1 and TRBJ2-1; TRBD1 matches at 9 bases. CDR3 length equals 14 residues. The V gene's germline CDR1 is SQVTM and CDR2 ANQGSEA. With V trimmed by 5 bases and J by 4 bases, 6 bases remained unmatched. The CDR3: CSVNHRGRYNEQFF. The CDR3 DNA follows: TGCAGCGTTAACCACAGGGGGCGATACAATGAGCAGTTCTTC.

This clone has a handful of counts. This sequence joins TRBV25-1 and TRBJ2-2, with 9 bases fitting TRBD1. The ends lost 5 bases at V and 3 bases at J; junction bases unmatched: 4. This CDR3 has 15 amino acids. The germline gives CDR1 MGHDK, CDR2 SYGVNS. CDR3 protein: CASSTGTGHTGELFF. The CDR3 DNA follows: TGTGCCAGCAGTACCGGGACAGGGCACACCGGGGAGCTGTTTTTT. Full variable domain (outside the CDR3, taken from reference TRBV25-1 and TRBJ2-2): EADIYQTPRYLVIGTGKKITLECSQTMGHDKMYWYQQDPGMELHLIHYSYGVNSTEKGDLSSESTVSRIRTEHFPLTLESARPSHTSQYLCASSTGTGHTGELFFGEGSRLTVL.

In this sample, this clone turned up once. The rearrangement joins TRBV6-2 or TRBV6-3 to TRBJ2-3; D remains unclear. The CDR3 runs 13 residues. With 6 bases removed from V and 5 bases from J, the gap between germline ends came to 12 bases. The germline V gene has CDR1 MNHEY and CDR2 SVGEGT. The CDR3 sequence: CASSPLALDTQYF. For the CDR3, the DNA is TGTGCCAGCAGCCCTTTAGCTTTAGATACGCAGTATTTT.

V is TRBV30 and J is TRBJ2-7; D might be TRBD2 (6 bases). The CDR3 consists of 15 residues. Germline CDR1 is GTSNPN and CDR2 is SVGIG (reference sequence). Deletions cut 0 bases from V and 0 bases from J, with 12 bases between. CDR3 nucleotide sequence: TGTGCCTGGAGTGTACTCGGACTAAGCTCCTACGAGCAGTACTTC. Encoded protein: CAWSVLGLSSYEQYF.

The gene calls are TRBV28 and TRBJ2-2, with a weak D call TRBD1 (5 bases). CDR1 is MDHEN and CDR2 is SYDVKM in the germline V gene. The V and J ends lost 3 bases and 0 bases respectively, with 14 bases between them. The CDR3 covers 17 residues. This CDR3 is CASSFVPAGTNTGELFF. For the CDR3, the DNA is TGTGCCAGCAGTTTTGTTCCGGCAGGGACGAACACCGGGGAGCTGTTTTTT.

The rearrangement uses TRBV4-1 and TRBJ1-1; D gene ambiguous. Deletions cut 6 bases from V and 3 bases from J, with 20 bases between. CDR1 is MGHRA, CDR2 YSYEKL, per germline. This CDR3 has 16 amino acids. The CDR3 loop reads CASSKRPLRGDTEAFF. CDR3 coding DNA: TGCGCCAGCAGTAAGAGGCCGTTGCGAGGAGACACTGAAGCTTTCTTT.

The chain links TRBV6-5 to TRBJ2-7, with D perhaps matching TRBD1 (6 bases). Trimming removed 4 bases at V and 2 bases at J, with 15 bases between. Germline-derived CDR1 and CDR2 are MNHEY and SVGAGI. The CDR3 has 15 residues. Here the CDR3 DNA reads TGTGCCAGCAGTTCCTACCCCGGGGACACCTACGAGCAGTACGTC. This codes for CASSSYPGDTYEQYV.

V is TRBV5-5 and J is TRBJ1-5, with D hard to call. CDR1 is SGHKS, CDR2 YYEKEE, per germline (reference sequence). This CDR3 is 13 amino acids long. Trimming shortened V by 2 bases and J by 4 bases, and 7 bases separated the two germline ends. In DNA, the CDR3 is TGTGCCAGCAGCTTACTAGAGAATCAGCCCCAGCATTTT. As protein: CASSLLENQPQHF.